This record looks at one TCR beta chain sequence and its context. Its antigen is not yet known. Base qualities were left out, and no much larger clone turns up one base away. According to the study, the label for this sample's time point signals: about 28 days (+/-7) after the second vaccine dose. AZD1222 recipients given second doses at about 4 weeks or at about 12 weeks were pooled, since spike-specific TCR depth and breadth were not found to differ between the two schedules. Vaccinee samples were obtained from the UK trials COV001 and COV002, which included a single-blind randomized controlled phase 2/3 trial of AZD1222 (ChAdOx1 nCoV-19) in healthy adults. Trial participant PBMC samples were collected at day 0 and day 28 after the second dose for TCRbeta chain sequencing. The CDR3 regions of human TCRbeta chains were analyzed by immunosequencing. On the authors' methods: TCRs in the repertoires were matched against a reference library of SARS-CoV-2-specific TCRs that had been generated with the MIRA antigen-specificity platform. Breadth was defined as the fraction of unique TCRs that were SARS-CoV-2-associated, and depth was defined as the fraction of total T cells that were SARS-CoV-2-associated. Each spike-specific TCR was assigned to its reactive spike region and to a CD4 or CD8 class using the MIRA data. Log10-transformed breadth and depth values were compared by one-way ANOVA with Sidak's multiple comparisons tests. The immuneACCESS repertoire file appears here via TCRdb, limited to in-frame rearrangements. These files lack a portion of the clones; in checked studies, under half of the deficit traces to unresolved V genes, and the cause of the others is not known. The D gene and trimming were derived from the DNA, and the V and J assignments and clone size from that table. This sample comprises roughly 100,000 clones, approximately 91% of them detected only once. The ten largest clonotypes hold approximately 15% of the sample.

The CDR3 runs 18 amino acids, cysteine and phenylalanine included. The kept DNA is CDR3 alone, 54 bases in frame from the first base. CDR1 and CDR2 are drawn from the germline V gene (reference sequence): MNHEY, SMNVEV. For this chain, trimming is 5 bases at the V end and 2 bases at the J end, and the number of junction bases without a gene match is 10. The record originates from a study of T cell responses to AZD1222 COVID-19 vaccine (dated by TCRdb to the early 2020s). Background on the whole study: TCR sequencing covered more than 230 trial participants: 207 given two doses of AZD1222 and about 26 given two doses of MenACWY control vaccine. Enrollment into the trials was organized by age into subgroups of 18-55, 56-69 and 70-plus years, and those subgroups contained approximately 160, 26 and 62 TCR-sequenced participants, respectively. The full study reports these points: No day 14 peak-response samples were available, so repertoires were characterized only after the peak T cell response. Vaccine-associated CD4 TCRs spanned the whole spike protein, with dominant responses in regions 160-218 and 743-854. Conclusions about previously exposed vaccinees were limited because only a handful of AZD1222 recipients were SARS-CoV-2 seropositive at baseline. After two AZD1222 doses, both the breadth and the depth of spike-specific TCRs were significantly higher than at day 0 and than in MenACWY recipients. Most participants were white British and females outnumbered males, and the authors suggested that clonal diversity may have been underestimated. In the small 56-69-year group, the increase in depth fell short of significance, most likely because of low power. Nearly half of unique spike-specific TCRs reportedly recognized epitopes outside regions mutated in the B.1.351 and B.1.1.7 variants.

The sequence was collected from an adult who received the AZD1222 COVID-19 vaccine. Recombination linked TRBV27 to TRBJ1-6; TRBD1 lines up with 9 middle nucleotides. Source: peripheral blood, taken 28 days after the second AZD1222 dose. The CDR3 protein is CASSPGQGPRTYNSPLHF. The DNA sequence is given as TGTGCCAGCAGTCCCGGACAGGGGCCGCGCACCTATAATTCACCCCTCCACTTT.